In this sample, the clone carrying this T cell receptor (beta chain) turned up a few times. Germline CDR1 reads SGHVS; CDR2 reads FQNEAQ. V trimming: 6 bases; J trimming: 8 bases; junction bases outside the gene matches: 8. The CDR3 consists of 14 residues. These data belong to a study of T cells in Graves' hyperthyroidism and ophthalmopathy. From RNA transcripts, TCR beta CDR3 regions were amplified. A first-round RT-PCR of the TCR CDR3 used the HTBI primer set. From the multiplex PCR reads, TCRdb called clonotypes with MiXCR, one entry per CDR3 protein. The sample contains about 380,000 distinct CDR3 sequences, 14% of which appear only once. PBMCs came from roughly 10 ml fresh peripheral blood.

This sequence joins TRBV7-8 and TRBJ2-1; 9 positions agree with TRBD2. The TCR sequence derives from a woman aged 55-69 years with Graves' hyperthyroidism. The sequenced sample consisted of blood. CDR3 nucleotide sequence: TGTGCCAGCAGTAGGGGGGGCGGGAGGGATGAGCAGTTCTTC. Translation: CASSRGGGRDEQFF.